The 10 T cell receptor beta chains reported below all come from one sample, sequenced in a study of T-cell memory formation after mild COVID-19. Using its own MiXCR run on the 5' RACE reads, TCRdb lists one record per CDR3 protein. The sample gives a few hundred thousand distinct CDR3 sequences, around 20% of which show up once; around 13% is in the top ten. Input material: PBMCs or a T cell subset sorted from them (not recorded which). The receptor source for this set is an adult woman who had mild COVID-19 (a few samples of this study predate the infection). Cell type and time point are not known.

The chain couples TRBV25-1 to TRBJ2-3; D possibly uses TRBD1 or TRBD2 (5 bases each). With 1 base removed from V and 3 bases from J, the gap between germline ends came to 11 bases. The CDR3 has 15 amino acids. Germline CDR1 reads MGHDK; CDR2 reads SYGVNS. CDR3 sequence (DNA): TGTGCCAGCAGTGAATCCTGGGACGTAACAGATACGCAGTATTTT. Amino acids: CASSESWDVTDTQYF.

CDR3 residues: CATYDRGEETQYF. In DNA, the CDR3 is TGTGCCACATATGACAGGGGTGAGGAGACCCAGTACTTC. The rearrangement uses TRBV2 and TRBJ2-5; 8 bases fit TRBD1. V lost 10 bases and J lost 5; bases outside the gene matches: 9. The CDR3 has 13 residues. Germline assignment: CDR1 SNHLY and CDR2 FYNNEI.

DNA of the CDR3: TGTGCCAGCGTCCGGGACAGAGCCACAGATACGCAGTATTTT. It encodes CASVRDRATDTQYF. The chain links TRBV2 to TRBJ2-3; 7 positions match TRBD1. This CDR3 comprises 14 residues. V was clipped by 8 bases and J by 2 bases; unmatched bases: 7. Germline CDR1 SNHLY, CDR2 FYNNEI.

A single count supports this clonotype. CDR3 sequence reads: CATSKEGNTEAFF. The CDR3 nucleotides read TGTGCCACCAGCAAGGAGGGGAACACTGAAGCTTTCTTT. The V gene is TRBV15, the J gene TRBJ1-1; no reliable D call. The CDR3 has 13 residues. Germline CDR1 is LNHNV and CDR2 is YYDKDF (reference sequence). The germline V and J ends were trimmed by 4 bases and 1 base, with 7 bases remaining between them. Drawing the rest from reference TRBV15 and TRBJ1-1, the complete variable domain is DAMVIQNPRYQVTQFGKPVTLSCSQTLNHNVMYWYQQKSSQAPKLLFHYYDKDFNNEADTPDNFQSRRPNTSFCFLDIRSPGLGDTAMYLCATSKEGNTEAFFGQGTRLTVV.

This clonotype appeared a few times. One end of the junction fails to match germline, which may point to a read error. The chain carries TRBV7-7 and TRBJ2-7; D might be TRBD2 (5 bases). The CDR3 length is 13 residues. In germline, CDR1 is SSHAT, CDR2 FNYEAQ (reference sequence). The CDR3 region is CASSLAHGYEQYF. CDR3 sequence (DNA): TGTGCTAGCAGCTTAGCGCATGGTTACGAGCAGTACTTC.

This clonotype was seen only a few times. The genes are TRBV24-1 and TRBJ2-7, with D unclear. Trimming pared 7 bases from V and 6 bases from J, leaving 15 bases between. The CDR3 loop spans 13 amino acids. Germline CDR1 reads KGHDR; CDR2 reads SFDVKD. In DNA, the CDR3 is TGTGCCACCAGCGCCGACGTCCTCAGCGAGCAGTACTTC. Translating gives CATSADVLSEQYF.

This clonotype showed up just a few times. The chain recombines TRBV6-2 or TRBV6-3 with TRBJ2-1, with a weak D call TRBD2 (6 bases). Per germline, CDR1 MNHEY and CDR2 SVGEGT. The V and J ends lost 6 bases and 4 bases respectively, with 7 bases between them. There are 12 residues in the CDR3. The CDR3 DNA sequence: TGTGCCAGCAGCCGGGGGTACAATGAGCAGTTCTTC. This gives the protein CASSRGYNEQFF.

This sequence joins TRBV20-1 and TRBJ1-5, with D perhaps matching TRBD1 (5 bases). There are 15 residues in the CDR3. V lost 0 bases and J 1 base, leaving 10 bases between the germline ends. Germline values: CDR1 DFQATT, CDR2 SNEGSKA (reference sequence). Written as DNA, the CDR3 is TGCAGTGCTAGAGATGCAGGGTCGAGCAATCAGCCCCAGCATTTT. It encodes CSARDAGSSNQPQHF.

This clonotype was seen only a few times. The genes are TRBV6-5 and TRBJ2-1; no firm D call. This CDR3 is built from 19 residues. Germline V lookup: CDR1 MNHEY, CDR2 SVGAGI. The V end was cut by 6 bases, the J end by 8 bases, with 32 bases between. CDR3 loop: CASSLHLPGGKSDGDEQFF. CDR3 sequence (DNA): TGTGCCAGCAGCCTCCACCTACCGGGCGGCAAGTCGGACGGCGATGAGCAGTTCTTC.

This CDR3 is CSVAGLPSYEQYF. CDR3 bases: TGCAGCGTTGCGGGGTTGCCCTCCTACGAGCAGTACTTC. The rearrangement joins TRBV29-1 to TRBJ2-7; weak D call: TRBD2 (5 bases). Germline lookup yields CDR1 SQVTM and CDR2 ANQGSEA. The CDR3 has 13 residues. The V and J ends lost 4 bases and 0 bases respectively, with 10 bases between them.